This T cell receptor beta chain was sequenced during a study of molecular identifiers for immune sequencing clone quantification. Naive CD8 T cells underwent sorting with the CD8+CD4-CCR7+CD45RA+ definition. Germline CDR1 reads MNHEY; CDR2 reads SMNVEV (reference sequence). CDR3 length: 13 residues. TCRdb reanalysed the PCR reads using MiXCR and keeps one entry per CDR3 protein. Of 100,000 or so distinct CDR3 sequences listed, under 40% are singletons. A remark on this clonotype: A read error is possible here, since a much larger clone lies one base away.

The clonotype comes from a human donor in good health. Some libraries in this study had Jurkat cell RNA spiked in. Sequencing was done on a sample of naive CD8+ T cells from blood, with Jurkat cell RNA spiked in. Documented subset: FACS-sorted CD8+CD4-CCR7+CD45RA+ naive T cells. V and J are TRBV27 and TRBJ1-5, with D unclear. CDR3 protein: CASSIYSNQPRHF. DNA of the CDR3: TGTGCCAGCAGCATCTACAGCAATCAGCCCCGGCATTTT.